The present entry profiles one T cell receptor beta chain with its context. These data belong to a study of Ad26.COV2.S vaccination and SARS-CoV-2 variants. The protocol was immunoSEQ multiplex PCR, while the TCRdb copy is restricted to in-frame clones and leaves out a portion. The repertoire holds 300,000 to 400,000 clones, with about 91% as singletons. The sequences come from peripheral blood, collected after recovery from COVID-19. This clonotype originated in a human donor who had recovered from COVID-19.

The CDR3 region is CSASRQDQPQHF. The CDR3, as DNA: TGCAGTGCTAGTCGACAGGATCAGCCCCAGCATTTT. This chain links TRBV20-1 with TRBJ1-5; TRBD1 might be the D (6 bases). Germline CDR1 is DFQATT and CDR2 is SNEGSKA (reference sequence). Between the trimmed V and J ends, which lost 3 bases and 5 bases, there was a span of 8 bases. This CDR3 has 12 amino acids.